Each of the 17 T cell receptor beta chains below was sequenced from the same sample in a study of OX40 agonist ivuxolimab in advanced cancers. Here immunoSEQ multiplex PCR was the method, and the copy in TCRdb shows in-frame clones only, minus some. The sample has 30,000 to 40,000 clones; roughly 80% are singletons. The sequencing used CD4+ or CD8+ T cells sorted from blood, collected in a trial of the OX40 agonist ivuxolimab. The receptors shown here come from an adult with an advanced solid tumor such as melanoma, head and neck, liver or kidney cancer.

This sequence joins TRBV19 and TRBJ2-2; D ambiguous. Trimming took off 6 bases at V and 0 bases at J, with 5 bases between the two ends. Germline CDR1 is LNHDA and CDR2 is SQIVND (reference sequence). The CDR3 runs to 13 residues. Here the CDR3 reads CASRPTNTGELFF. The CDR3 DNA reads TGTGCCAGTAGGCCAACGAACACCGGGGAGCTGTTTTTT.

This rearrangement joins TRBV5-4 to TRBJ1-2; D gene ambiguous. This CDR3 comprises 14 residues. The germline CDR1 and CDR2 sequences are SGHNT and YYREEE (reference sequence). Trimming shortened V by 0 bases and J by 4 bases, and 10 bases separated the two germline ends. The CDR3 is CASSLEALGYGYTF. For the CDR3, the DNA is TGTGCCAGCAGCTTGGAAGCCCTCGGCTATGGCTACACCTTC.

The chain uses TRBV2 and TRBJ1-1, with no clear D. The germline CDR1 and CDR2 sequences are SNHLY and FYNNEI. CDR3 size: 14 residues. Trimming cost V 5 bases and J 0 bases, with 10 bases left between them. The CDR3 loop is CASSSLFMNTEAFF. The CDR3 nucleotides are TGTGCCAGCAGTAGCTTGTTTATGAACACTGAAGCTTTCTTT. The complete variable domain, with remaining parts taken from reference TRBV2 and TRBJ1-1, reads EPEVTQTPSHQVTQMGQEVILRCVPISNHLYFYWYRQILGQKVEFLVSFYNNEISEKSEIFDDQFSVERPDGSNFTLKIRSTKLEDSAMYFCASSSLFMNTEAFFGQGTRLTVV.

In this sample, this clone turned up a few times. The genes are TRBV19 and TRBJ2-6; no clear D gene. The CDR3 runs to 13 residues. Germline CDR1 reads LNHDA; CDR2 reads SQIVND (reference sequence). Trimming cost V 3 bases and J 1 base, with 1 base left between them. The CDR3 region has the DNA TGTGCCAGTAGTATGTCTGGGGCCAACGTCCTGACTTTC. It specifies CASSMSGANVLTF.

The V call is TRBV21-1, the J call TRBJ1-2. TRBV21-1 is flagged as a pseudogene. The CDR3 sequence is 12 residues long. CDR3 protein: CASNPRGLGYTF. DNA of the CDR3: TGTGCCAGCAACCCTCGGGGGCTTGGCTACACCTTC.

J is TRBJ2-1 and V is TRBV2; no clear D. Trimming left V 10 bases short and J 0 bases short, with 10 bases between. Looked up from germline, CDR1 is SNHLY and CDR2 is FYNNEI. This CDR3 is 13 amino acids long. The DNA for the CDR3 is TGTGCCAAAACTACGAGCTCCTACAATGAGCAGTTCTTC. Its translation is CAKTTSSYNEQFF.

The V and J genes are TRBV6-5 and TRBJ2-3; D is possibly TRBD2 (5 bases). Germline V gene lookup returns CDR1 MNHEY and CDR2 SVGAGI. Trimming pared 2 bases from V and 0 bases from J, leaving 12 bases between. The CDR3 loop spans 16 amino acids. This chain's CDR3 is CASSYGGPSSTDTQYF. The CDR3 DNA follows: TGTGCCAGCAGTTACGGAGGCCCCTCGAGCACAGATACGCAGTATTTT.

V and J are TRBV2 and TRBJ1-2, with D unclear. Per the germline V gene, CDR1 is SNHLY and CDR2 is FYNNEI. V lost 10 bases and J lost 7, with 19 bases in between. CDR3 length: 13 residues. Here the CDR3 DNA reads TGTGCCACCCGTCGGGTAACATCTGTTGGCTACACCTTC. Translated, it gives CATRRVTSVGYTF.

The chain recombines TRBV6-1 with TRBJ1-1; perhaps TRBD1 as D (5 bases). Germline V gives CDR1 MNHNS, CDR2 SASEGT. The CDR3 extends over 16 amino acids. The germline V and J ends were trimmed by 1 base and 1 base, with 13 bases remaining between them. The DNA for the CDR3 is TGTGCCAGCAGTGAAGAGGAGGGAGGGGCGAACACTGAAGCTTTCTTT. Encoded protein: CASSEEEGGANTEAFF.

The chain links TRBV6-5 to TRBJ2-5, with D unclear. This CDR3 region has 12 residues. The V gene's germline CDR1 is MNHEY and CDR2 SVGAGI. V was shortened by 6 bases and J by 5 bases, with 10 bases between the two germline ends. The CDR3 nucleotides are TGTGCCAGCAGGGAAAGCCCTGAGACCCAGTACTTC. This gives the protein CASRESPETQYF.

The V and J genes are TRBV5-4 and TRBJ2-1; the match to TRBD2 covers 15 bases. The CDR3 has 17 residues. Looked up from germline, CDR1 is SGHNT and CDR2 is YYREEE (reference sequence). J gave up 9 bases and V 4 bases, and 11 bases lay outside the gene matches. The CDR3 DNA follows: TGTGCCAGCAGCCCTAGGGCGGGGACTAGCGGGAGGACTGAGCAGTTCTTC. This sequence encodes CASSPRAGTSGRTEQFF.

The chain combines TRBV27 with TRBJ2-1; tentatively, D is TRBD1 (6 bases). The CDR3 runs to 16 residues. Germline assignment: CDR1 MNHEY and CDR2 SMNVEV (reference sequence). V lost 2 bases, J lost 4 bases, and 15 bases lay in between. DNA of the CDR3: TGTGCCAGCAGTTTAACCGGGACACCGGCTTACAATGAGCAGTTCTTC. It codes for CASSLTGTPAYNEQFF.

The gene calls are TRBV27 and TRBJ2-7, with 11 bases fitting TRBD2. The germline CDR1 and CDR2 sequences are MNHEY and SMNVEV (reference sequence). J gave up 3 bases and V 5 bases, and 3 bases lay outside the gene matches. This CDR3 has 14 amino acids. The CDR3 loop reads CASSLGLAVYEQYF. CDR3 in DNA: TGTGCCAGCAGTCTGGGACTAGCGGTCTACGAGCAGTACTTC.

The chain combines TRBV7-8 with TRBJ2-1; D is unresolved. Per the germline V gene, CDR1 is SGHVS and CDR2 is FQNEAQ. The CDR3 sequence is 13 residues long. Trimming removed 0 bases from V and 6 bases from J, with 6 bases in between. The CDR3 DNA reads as TGTGCCAGCAGCTTAGCGGTACTCAATGAGCAGTTCTTC. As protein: CASSLAVLNEQFF.

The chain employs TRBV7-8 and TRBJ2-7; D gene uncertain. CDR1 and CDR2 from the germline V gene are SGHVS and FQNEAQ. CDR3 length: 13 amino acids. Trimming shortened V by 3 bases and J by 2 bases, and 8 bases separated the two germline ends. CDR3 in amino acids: CASSFRNPYEQYF. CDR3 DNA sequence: TGTGCCAGCAGCTTTCGAAACCCCTACGAGCAGTACTTC.

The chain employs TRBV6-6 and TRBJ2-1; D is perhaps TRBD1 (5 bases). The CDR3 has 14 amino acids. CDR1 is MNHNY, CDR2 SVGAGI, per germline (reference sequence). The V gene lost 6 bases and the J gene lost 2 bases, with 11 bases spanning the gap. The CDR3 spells CASSLDSAYNEQFF. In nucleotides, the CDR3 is TGTGCCAGCAGCCTCGACAGCGCCTACAATGAGCAGTTCTTC.

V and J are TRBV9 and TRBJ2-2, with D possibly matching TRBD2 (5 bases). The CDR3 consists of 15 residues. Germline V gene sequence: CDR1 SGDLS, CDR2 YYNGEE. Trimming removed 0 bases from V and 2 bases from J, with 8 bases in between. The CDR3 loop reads CASSVGGSNTGELFF. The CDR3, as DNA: TGTGCCAGCAGCGTAGGCGGGTCCAACACCGGGGAGCTGTTTTTT.